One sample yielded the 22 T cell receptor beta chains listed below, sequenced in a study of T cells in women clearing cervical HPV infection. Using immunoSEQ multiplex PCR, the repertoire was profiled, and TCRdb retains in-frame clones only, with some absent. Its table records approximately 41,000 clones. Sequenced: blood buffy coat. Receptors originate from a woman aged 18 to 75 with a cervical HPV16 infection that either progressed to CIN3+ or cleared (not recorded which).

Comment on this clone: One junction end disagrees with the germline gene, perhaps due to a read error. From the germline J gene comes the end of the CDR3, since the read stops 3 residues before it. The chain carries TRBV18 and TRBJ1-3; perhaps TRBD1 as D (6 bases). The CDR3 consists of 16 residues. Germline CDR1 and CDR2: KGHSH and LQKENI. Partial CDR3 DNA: TGTGCCGGCTCACCAGCACAGGGAGTCGCCGGAAACACC. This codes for CAGSPAQGVAGNT. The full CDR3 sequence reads CAGSPAQGVAGNTIYF.

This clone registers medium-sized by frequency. CDR3 sequence reads: CASSSGQGPTEAFF. The part of the CDR3 DNA that was read is TGTGCCAGCAGCTCAGGACAGGGGCCAACTGAA. The chain combines TRBV7-6 with TRBJ1-1; TRBD1 matches 9 bases. The read is 3 residues too short to cover the CDR3 end, so that end is filled in from the germline J gene. This CDR3 is 14 amino acids long. After removal of 4 bases from V and 5 bases from J, the junction contained 5 bases not matched to a gene. Germline CDR1 SGHVS, CDR2 FNYEAQ. Looking up the rest from reference TRBV7-6 and TRBJ1-1 gives the full variable domain: GAGVSQSPRYKVTKRGQDVALRCDPISGHVSLYWYRQALGQGPEFLTYFNYEAQQDKSGLPNDRFSAERPEGSISTLTIQRTEQRDSAMYRCASSSGQGPTEAFFGQGTRLTVV.

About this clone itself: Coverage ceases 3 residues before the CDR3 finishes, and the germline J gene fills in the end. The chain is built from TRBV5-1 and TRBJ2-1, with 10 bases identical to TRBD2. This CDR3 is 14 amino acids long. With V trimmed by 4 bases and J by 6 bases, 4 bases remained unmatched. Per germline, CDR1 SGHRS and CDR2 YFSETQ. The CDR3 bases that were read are TGCGCCAGCAGCGATACTAGCGGGGCCAATGAG. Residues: CASSDTSGANE. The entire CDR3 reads CASSDTSGANEQFF.

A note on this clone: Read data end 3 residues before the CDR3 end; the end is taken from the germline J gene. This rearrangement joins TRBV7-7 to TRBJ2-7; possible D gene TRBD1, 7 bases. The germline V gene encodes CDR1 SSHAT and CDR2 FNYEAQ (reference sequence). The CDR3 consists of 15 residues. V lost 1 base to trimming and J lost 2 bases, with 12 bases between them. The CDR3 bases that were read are TGTGCCAGCAGCTTAGGGGCAGGGGGGACCTACGAG. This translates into CASSLGAGGTYE. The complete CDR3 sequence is CASSLGAGGTYEQYF.

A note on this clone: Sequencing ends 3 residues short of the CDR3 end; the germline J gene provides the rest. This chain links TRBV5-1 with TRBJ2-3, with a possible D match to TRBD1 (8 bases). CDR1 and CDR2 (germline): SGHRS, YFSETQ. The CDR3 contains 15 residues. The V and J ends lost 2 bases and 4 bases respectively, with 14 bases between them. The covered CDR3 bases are TGCGCCAGCAGCTTAAACAGGGGGGGAGCAGATACG. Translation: CASSLNRGGADT. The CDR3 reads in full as CASSLNRGGADTQYF.

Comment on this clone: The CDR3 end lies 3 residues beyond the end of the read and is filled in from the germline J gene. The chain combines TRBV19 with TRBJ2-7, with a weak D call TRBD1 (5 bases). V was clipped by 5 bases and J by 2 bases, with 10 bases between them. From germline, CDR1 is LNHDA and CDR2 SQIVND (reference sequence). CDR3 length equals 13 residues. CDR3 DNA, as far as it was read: TGTGCCAGTAGTGTGTCAGGGCCCTACGAG. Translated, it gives CASSVSGPYE. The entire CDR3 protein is CASSVSGPYEQYF.

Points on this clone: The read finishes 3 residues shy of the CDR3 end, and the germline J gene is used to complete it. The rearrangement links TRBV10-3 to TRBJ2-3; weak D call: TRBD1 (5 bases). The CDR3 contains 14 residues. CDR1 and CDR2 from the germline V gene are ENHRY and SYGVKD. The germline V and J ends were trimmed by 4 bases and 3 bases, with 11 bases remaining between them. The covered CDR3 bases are TGTGCCATCAGTGGGGCAGGGCAGACAGATACG. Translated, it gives CAISGAGQTDT. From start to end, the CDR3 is CAISGAGQTDTQYF.

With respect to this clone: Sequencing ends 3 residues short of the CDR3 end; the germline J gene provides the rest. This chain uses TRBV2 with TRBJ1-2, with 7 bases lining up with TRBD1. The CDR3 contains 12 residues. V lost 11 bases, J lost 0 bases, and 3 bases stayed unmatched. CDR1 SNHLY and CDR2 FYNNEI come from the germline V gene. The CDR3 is CAWDRANYGYTF. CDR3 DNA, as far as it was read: TGTGCCTGGGACAGAGCTAACTATGGC.

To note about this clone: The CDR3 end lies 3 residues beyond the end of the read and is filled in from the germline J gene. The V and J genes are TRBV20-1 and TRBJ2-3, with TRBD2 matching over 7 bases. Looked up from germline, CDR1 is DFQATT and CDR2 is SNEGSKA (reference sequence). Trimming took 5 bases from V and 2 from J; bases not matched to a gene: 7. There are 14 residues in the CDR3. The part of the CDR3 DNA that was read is TGCAGTGCTCCTGTCGGGGGGTTCACAGATACG. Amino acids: CSAPVGGFTDT. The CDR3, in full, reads CSAPVGGFTDTQYF.

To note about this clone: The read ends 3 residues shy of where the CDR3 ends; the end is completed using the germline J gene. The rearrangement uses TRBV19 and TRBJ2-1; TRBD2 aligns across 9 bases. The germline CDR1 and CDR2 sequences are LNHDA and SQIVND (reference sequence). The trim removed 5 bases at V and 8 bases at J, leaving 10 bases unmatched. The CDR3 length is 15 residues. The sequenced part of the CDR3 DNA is TGTGCCAGTAGTCCGCGGGAGGGCCGCAAACATGAG. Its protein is CASSPREGRKHE. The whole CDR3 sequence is CASSPREGRKHEQFF.

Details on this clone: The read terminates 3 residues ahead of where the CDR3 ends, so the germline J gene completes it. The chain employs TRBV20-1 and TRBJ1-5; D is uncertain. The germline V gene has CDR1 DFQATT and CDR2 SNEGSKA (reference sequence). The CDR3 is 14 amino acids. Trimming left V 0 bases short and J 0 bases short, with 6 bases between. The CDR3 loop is CSARDPNSNQPQHF. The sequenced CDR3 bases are TGCAGTGCTAGAGACCCAAATAGCAATCAGCCC.

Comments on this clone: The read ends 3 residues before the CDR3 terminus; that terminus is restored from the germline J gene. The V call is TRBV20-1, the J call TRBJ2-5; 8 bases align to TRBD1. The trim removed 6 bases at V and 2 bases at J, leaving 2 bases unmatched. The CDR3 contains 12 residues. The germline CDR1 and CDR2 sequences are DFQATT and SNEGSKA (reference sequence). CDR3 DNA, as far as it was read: TGCAGTGCACGGACAGGGCAAGAGACC. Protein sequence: CSARTGQET. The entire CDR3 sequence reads CSARTGQETQYF.

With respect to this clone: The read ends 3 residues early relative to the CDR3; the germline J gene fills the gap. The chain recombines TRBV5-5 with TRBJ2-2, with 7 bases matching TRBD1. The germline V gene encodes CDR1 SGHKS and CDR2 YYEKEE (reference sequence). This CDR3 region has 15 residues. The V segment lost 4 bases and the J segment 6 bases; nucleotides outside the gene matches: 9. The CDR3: CASSRQGWGAGELFF. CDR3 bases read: TGTGCCAGCAGCCGACAGGGTTGGGGCGCCGGGGAG.

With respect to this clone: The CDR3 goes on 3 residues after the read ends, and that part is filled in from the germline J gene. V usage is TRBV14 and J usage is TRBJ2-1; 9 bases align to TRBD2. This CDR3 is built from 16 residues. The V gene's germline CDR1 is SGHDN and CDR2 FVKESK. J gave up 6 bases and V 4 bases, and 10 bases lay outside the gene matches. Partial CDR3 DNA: TGTGCCAGCAGCCTACCTGGGACTAGCAGCCTCAATGAG. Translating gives CASSLPGTSSLNE. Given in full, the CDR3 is CASSLPGTSSLNEQFF.

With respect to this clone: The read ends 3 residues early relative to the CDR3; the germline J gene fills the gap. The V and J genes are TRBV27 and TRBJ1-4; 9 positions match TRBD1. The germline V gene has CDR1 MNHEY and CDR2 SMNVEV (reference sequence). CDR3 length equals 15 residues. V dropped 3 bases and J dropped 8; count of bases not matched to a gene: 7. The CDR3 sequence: CASSFGTGIGEKLFF. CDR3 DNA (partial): TGTGCCAGCAGTTTCGGGACAGGGATTGGGGAAAAA.

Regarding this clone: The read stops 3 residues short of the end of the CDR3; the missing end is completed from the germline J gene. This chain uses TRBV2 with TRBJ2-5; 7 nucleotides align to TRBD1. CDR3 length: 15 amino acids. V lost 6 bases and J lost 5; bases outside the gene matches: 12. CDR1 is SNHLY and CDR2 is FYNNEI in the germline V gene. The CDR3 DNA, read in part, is TGTGCCAGCAGCCTCCGACAGGGCATTGGGGAGACC. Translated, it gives CASSLRQGIGET. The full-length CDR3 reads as CASSLRQGIGETQYF.

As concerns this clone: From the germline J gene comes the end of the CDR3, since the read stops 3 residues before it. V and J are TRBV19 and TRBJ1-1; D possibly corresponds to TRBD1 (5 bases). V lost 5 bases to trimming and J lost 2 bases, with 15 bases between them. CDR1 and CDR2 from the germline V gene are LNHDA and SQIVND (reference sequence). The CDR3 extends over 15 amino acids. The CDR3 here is CASSPSGGLNTEAFF. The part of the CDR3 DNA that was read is TGTGCCAGTAGTCCCTCGGGGGGGTTAAACACTGAA.

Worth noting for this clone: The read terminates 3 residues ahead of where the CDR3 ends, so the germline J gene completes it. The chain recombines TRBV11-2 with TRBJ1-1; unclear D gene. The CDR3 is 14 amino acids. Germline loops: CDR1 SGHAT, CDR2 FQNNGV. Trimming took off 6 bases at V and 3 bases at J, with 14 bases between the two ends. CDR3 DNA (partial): TGTGCCAGCAGTCCATACGGGGTAGACACTGAA. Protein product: CASSPYGVDTE. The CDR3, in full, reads CASSPYGVDTEAFF.

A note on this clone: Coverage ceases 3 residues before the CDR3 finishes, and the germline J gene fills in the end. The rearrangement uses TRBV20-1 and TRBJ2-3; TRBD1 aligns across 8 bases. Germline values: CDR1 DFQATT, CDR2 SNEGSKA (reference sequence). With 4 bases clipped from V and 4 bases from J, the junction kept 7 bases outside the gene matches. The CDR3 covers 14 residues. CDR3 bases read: TGCAGTGCTATCCCGGACAGGGTTGCAGATACG. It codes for CSAIPDRVADT. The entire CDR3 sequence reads CSAIPDRVADTQYF.

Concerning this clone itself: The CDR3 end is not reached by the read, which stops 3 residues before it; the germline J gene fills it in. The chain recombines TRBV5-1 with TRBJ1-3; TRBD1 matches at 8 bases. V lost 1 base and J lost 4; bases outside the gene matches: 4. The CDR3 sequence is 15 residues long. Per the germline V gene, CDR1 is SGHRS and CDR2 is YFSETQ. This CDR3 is CASSLQGASGNTIYF. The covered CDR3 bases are TGCGCCAGCAGCTTGCAGGGGGCGTCCGGAAACACC.

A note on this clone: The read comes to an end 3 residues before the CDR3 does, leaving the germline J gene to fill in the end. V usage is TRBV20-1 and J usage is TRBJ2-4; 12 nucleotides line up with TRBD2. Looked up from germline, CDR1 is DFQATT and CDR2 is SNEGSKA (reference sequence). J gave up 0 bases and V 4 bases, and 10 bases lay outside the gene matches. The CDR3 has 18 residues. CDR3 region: CSANDLLAGGQAKNIQYF. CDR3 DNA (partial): TGCAGTGCTAACGATTTACTAGCGGGAGGTCAAGCCAAAAACATT.

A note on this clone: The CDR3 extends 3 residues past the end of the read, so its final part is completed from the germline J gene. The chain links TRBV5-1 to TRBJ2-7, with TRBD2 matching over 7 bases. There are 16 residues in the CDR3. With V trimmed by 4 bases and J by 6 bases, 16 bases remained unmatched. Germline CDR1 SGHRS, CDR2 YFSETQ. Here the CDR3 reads CASSGLLSGGLSEQYF. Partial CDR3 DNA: TGCGCCAGCAGCGGACTGTTGTCGGGAGGTCTCTCCGAG.